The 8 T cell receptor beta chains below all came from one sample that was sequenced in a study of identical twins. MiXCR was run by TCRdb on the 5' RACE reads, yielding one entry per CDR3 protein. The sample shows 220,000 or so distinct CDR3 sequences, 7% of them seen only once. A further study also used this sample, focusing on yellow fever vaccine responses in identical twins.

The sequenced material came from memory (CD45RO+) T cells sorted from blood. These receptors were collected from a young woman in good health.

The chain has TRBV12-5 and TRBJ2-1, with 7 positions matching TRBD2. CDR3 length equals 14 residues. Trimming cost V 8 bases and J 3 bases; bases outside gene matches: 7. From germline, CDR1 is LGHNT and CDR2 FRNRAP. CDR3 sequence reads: CASTTTSDYNEQFF. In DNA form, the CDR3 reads TGTGCTAGTACTACCACTAGCGACTACAATGAGCAGTTCTTC.

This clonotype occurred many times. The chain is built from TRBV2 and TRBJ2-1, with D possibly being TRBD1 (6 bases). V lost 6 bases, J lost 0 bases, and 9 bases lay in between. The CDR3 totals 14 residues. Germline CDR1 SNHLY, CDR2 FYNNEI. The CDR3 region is CASRWDTSYNEQFF. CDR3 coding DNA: TGTGCCAGCAGGTGGGACACCTCCTACAATGAGCAGTTCTTC. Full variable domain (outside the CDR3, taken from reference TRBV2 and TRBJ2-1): EPEVTQTPSHQVTQMGQEVILRCVPISNHLYFYWYRQILGQKVEFLVSFYNNEISEKSEIFDDQFSVERPDGSNFTLKIRSTKLEDSAMYFCASRWDTSYNEQFFGPGTRLTVL.

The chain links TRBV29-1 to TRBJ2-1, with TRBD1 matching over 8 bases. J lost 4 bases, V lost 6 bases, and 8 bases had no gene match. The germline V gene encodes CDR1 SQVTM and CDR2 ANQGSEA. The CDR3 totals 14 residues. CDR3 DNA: TGCAGCGTCCCGGGACAGGTACAATACAATGAGCAGTTCTTC. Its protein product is CSVPGQVQYNEQFF.

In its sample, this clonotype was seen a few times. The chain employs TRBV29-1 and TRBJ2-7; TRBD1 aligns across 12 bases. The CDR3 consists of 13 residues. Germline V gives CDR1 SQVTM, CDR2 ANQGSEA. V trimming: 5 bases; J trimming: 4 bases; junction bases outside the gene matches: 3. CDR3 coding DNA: TGCAGCGTTTGGGGACAGGGGGCATACGAGCAGTACTTC. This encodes CSVWGQGAYEQYF.

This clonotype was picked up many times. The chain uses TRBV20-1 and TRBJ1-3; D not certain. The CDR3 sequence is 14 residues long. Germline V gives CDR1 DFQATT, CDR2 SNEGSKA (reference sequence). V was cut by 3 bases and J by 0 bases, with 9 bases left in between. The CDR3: CSARWPYSGNTIYF. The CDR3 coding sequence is TGCAGTGCTAGGTGGCCGTACTCTGGAAACACCATATATTTT.

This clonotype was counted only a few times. The CDR3 nucleotides read TGTGCCATCAGTGATCAGGGCCTGAAGGTCAATCAGCCCCAGCATTTT. Protein sequence: CAISDQGLKVNQPQHF. The V and J genes are TRBV10-3 and TRBJ1-5, with D possibly TRBD1 on 5 matching bases. V dropped 3 bases and J dropped 3 bases, with 15 bases sitting between them. The CDR3 runs to 16 residues. The germline CDR1 and CDR2 sequences are ENHRY and SYGVKD.

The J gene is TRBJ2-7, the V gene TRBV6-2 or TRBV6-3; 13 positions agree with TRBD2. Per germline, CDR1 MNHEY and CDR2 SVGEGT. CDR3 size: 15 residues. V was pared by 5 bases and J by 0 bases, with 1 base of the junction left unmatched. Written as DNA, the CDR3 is TGTGCCAGCAGTGGACTAGCGGGGGCCTCCTACGAGCAGTACGTC. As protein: CASSGLAGASYEQYV.

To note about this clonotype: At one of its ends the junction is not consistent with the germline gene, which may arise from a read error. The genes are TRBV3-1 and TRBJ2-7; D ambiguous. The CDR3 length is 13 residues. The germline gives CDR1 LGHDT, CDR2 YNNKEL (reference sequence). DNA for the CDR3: TGTGCCAGCAGCCAAGGACATACCTACGAGCGGTACTTC. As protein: CASSQGHTYERYF.